This TCR beta chain derives from a study of T cells after posttransplantation cyclophosphamide. General study findings and limits: Recipient CMV seropositivity and CMV reactivation strongly tracked TRB clonality.

The CDR3 runs to 17 residues. Produced via immunoSEQ multiplex PCR; TCRdb's table is partial and in-frame only. The sample has 10,000 to 12,000 clones, roughly 95% seen once. Regarding this clone: What it binds is not known.

The naive gate required viable CD3+CD4+ or CD3+CD8+ cells with CCR7+CD45RA+CD45RO-CD95-CD27+CD28+ phenotype. This sequence joins TRBV21-1 and TRBJ2-2; TRBD1, the table's D call, lacks a check against the DNA. TRBV21-1 constitutes a pseudogene. Sequencing used naive CD8+ T cells sorted from PBMCs. The receptor was isolated from a man aged 30-40 years in good health and a related stem cell transplant donor. CDR3: CASSKAPTDQGTGELFF. The CDR3 nucleotides read TGTGCCAGCAGCAAAGCTCCCACAGACCAGGGCACCGGGGAGCTGTTTTTT.